This T cell receptor beta chain was found in a study of T cells of healthy individuals. From the 5' RACE reads, TCRdb called clonotypes with MiXCR, one entry per CDR3 protein. The data hold some 100,000 distinct CDR3 sequences, with approximately 15% observed a single time. The CDR3 spans 14 residues. Trimming at V came to 5 bases and at J to 0 bases, leaving 2 bases not matched to a gene. Germline V CDR1 and CDR2: SEHNR, FQNEAQ (reference sequence). This clonotype has ten or more counts. The clonotype was recovered from a human donor in good health. The V call is TRBV7-9, the J call TRBJ2-3, with 7 bases lining up with TRBD2. The CDR3 bases are TGTGCCAGCAGCCGGGGGGACAGCACAGATACGCAGTATTTT. This codes for CASSRGDSTDTQYF.